This TCR beta chain appears in the sequencing data of a study of beta chain features in type 1 diabetes. Study-level points and caveats: Shorter TCRB CDR3s, moderately but significantly so, marked every one of the four CD4+ subsets in Type 1 diabetes patients.

Regarding this clone: Antigen unknown. One junction end does not reproduce the germline sequence, and a read error may be involved.

The germline V gene has CDR1 GTSNPN and CDR2 SVGIG (reference sequence). CDR3 length equals 12 residues. Isolated RNA was reverse transcribed in full, so expressed TCRB transcripts were sequenced. Method: immunoSEQ multiplex PCR; TCRdb's copy keeps in-frame clones and lacks some. The sample yields about 700,000 clones, around 15% seen once. The sequence derives from a man aged 18 to 30 with type 1 diabetes. Sequencing input: naive CD4+ T cells from blood. V usage is TRBV30 and J usage is TRBJ1-2, with 8 nucleotides matching TRBD1. The CDR3 DNA follows: TGTGCCTGGAGTCCCACAGGGGGACTGGGCTACTTC. It is translated as CAWSPTGGLGYF.